This T cell receptor (beta chain) was sequenced in a study of cytomegalovirus exposure and HLA in healthy donors. Notes on the study in general: Researchers reported in a later analysis that common viral pathogens appeared linked to several top clusters. Among TCR beta chains, those listed as cytomegalovirus-associated numbered roughly 150.

Turning to this clone: Its antigen is undetermined.

The PCR employed 60 Vbeta primers together with 13 Jbeta primers. Assay used: immunoSEQ multiplex PCR; TCRdb lists only in-frame clones, some missing. There are approximately 150,000 clones in the sample; roughly 84% occur only once, and about 1% lies in the top ten. Sequences were obtained from PBMCs. The TCR sequence derives from a man aged 25 to 45 in good health and CMV-seronegative.

The CDR3 reads CASSYSADSGYEQYF. Here the CDR3 DNA reads TGTGCCAGCAGTTACAGCGCAGACTCCGGCTACGAGCAGTACTTC. This chain links TRBV6-5 with TRBJ2-7; D call uncertain. This CDR3 contains 15 residues. V dropped 2 bases and J dropped 3 bases, with 14 bases sitting between them. Germline CDR1 is MNHEY and CDR2 is SVGAGI.